These T cell receptor beta chains were read from a single sample in a study of CD8+ T cells in alopecia areata. TCRdb keeps only in-frame clones here, not all; method: immunoSEQ multiplex PCR. Of 95,000 to 120,000 clones in the sample, around 55% were seen once. Sequencing was carried out using CD8+ T cells sorted from blood. The receptors here all came from a human donor in good health. The CDR3 runs from the conserved cysteine through the conserved F or W. Each record gives: D gene, V gene, clone size, J gene, CDR3 protein, CDR3 DNA. A D gene is named only where the DNA matches it firmly. Clone size is shown for a subset of rows, as once, few, many or a class of expanded clone.

NA,TRBV30,NA,TRBJ2-1,CAWSVRSNEQFF,TGTGCCTGGAGTGTTCGGTCGAATGAGCAGTTCTTC
NA,TRBV6-5,NA,TRBJ1-2,CASSYSQGYGYTF,TGTGCCAGCAGTTATTCCCAGGGCTATGGCTACACCTTC
NA,TRBV29-1,NA,TRBJ2-7,CSVELAESYEQYF,TGCAGCGTTGAGTTGGCAGAGTCCTACGAGCAGTACTTC
NA,TRBV29-1,few,TRBJ2-7,CSVEGQVTRGRGGRVKTYEQYF,TGCAGCGTTGAAGGGCAGGTAACCCGTGGTCGTGGCGGCAGGGTGAAAACCTACGAGCAGTACTTC
TRBD1,TRBV6-4,NA,TRBJ2-3,CASSPQQGSGTDTQYF,TGTGCCAGCAGTCCCCAACAGGGGTCTGGCACAGATACGCAGTATTTT
TRBD1,TRBV29-1,few,TRBJ1-3,CSVGPQGPGDTIYF,TGCAGCGTTGGCCCACAGGGGCCTGGAGACACCATATATTTT
TRBD1,TRBV29-1,once,TRBJ1-2,CSVEGGTGGNYGYTF,TGCAGCGTTGAAGGGGGGACAGGGGGCAACTATGGCTACACCTTC
NA,TRBV5-4,NA,TRBJ1-1,CASSPGPGGEAFF,TGTGCCAGCAGCCCGGGACCTGGGGGGGAAGCTTTCTTT
NA,TRBV5-1,NA,TRBJ2-6,CASSRGWSGANVLTF,TGCGCCAGCAGCCGCGGGTGGTCTGGGGCCAACGTCCTGACTTTC
TRBD1,TRBV7-9,once,TRBJ1-1,CASSLVGQGNTEAFF,TGTGCCAGCAGCTTAGTGGGACAGGGGAACACTGAAGCTTTCTTT
TRBD2,TRBV9,few,TRBJ2-2,CASSVEEGGLAANTGELFF,TGTGCCAGCAGCGTAGAGGAGGGAGGACTAGCGGCGAACACCGGGGAGCTGTTTTTT
NA,TRBV15,NA,TRBJ1-1,CATSRPPGGHTEAFF,TGTGCCACCAGCCGCCCCCCGGGGGGGCACACTGAAGCTTTCTTT
NA,TRBV7-8,NA,TRBJ2-7,CASSLAAASYEQYF,TGTGCCAGCAGCTTAGCGGCAGCTTCCTACGAGCAGTACTTC
TRBD1,TRBV11-2,NA,TRBJ1-2,CASRQGADYGYTF,TGTGCCAGTAGACAGGGGGCGGACTATGGCTACACCTTC
NA,TRBV28,NA,TRBJ2-5,CASSPQSLRETQYF,TGTGCCAGCAGTCCCCAGTCCCTTCGGGAGACCCAGTACTTC
NA,TRBV7-8,NA,TRBJ2-7,CASSSTYEQYF,TGTGCCAGCAGCTCGACCTACGAGCAGTACTTC
NA,TRBV27,once,TRBJ1-2,CASSFTKTGYAPQMPYGYTF,TGTGCCAGCAGTTTCACCAAGACAGGCTACGCCCCGCAAATGCCCTATGGCTACACCTTC
TRBD2,TRBV19,NA,TRBJ2-3,CASQVAGDYITDTQYF,TGTGCCAGCCAAGTAGCGGGGGACTATATCACAGATACGCAGTATTTT
TRBD1,TRBV2,few,TRBJ1-6,CASSEGLPGQGNSPLHF,TGTGCCAGCAGTGAGGGCTTACCGGGACAGGGTAATTCACCCCTCCACTTT
TRBD1,TRBV4-1,NA,TRBJ1-1,CASSQTRDRLMNTEAFF,TGCGCCAGCAGCCAGACCCGGGACAGACTGATGAACACTGAAGCTTTCTTT
NA,TRBV5-1,NA,TRBJ2-7,CASSLVAYEQYF,TGCGCCAGCAGCTTAGTAGCCTACGAGCAGTACTTC
TRBD2,TRBV13,NA,TRBJ2-5,CASRGTSGFQETQYF,TGTGCCAGCAGAGGGACTAGCGGCTTCCAAGAGACCCAGTACTTC
NA,TRBV29-1,NA,TRBJ1-2,CSVPNRSRGGNGYTF,TGCAGCGTCCCCAACCGTAGCAGGGGCGGAAATGGCTACACCTTC
NA,TRBV9,NA,TRBJ2-3,CASSAWGGQVDTQYF,TGTGCCAGCAGCGCCTGGGGGGGCCAGGTAGATACGCAGTATTTT
TRBD2,TRBV29-1,once,TRBJ2-3,CSVGAPSGGAGTDTQYF,TGCAGCGTTGGTGCGCCTAGCGGGGGGGCCGGCACAGATACGCAGTATTTT
NA,TRBV29-1,NA,TRBJ2-7,CSVVILTSHTYEQYF,TGCAGCGTTGTAATTTTGACAAGTCACACCTACGAGCAGTACTTC
NA,TRBV29-1,many,TRBJ1-1,CSATLDSEAFF,TGCAGCGCCACGTTAGATAGTGAAGCTTTCTTT
TRBD1,TRBV23-1,NA,TRBJ1-1,CASRYQQGVNTEAFF,TGCGCCAGCAGGTATCAACAGGGGGTGAACACTGAAGCTTTCTTT
NA,TRBV18,once,TRBJ2-5,CASSYFLGPKTQYF,TGTGCCAGCTCGTACTTTCTGGGTCCAAAGACCCAGTACTTC
NA,TRBV9,NA,TRBJ1-2,CASSEGAIQVGYYGYTF,TGTGCCAGCAGCGAGGGAGCCATACAGGTCGGCTACTATGGCTACACCTTC
TRBD1,TRBV7-2,NA,TRBJ1-2,CASSLAPGQGATNYGYTF,TGTGCCAGCAGCTTAGCCCCGGGACAGGGGGCTACTAACTATGGCTACACCTTC
NA,TRBV29-1,NA,TRBJ2-1,CSVGGVSYNEQFF,TGCAGCGTTGGCGGGGTCTCCTACAATGAGCAGTTCTTC
NA,TRBV9,NA,TRBJ2-2,CASSAPLADGELFF,TGTGCCAGCAGCGCCCCTCTAGCAGACGGGGAGCTGTTTTTT
NA,TRBV6-5,NA,TRBJ2-1,CASSYSAGSYNEQFF,TGTGCCAGCAGTTACTCGGCAGGGTCCTACAATGAGCAGTTCTTC
TRBD2,TRBV4-3,many,TRBJ2-1,CASSHQLAGDYNEQFF,TGCGCCAGCAGCCATCAACTAGCGGGGGATTACAATGAGCAGTTCTTC
NA,TRBV5-4,NA,TRBJ2-7,CASSFTEGTRAYEQYF,TGTGCCAGCAGCTTTACGGAGGGAACTAGGGCCTACGAGCAGTACTTC
NA,TRBV5-6,NA,TRBJ1-2,CASSLVRTVSNYGYTF,TGTGCCAGCAGCTTGGTCAGGACAGTTTCTAACTATGGCTACACCTTC
TRBD1,TRBV9,NA,TRBJ2-7,CASSGTHRDSRYEQYF,TGTGCCAGCAGCGGAACGCACCGGGACAGCCGCTACGAGCAGTACTTC
TRBD1,TRBV29-1,NA,TRBJ1-1,CSVEGWADRFDTEAFF,TGCAGCGTTGAAGGGTGGGCGGACAGGTTCGACACTGAAGCTTTCTTT
TRBD2,TRBV13,once,TRBJ2-2,CASSLPRGGGAGELFF,TGTGCCAGCAGCCTCCCACGGGGGGGCGGCGCTGGGGAGCTGTTTTTT
TRBD2,TRBV5-8,NA,TRBJ2-1,CASSLIGGGGPYNEQFF,TGTGCCAGCAGCTTGATCGGCGGCGGGGGGCCTTACAATGAGCAGTTCTTC
TRBD1,TRBV11-2,NA,TRBJ2-7,CASSLETGWTEQYF,TGTGCCAGCAGCTTAGAGACAGGGTGGACCGAGCAGTACTTC